Presented here are 20 T cell receptor beta chains from one specimen sequenced in a study of response to subunit inactivated influenza vaccine. Each CDR3 protein gets one entry after TCRdb re-called the RT-PCR reads with MiXCR. The sample has 300,000 to 350,000 distinct CDR3 sequences, 21% seen once; the top ten hold about a tenth. The source was PBMCs from blood, collected 21 months after vaccination. The origin of the receptors is a man in his fifties or sixties who received an inactivated influenza vaccine.

J is TRBJ2-3 and V is TRBV7-9; 12 bases agree with TRBD2. With V trimmed by 3 bases and J by 3 bases, 1 base remained unmatched. CDR1 is SEHNR, CDR2 FQNEAQ, per germline (reference sequence). This CDR3 has 15 amino acids. The CDR3 loop is CASSFGLAGTDTQYF. As DNA, the CDR3 is TGTGCCAGCAGCTTCGGACTAGCGGGAACAGATACGCAGTATTTT.

This clonotype was counted between two and nine times. This chain links TRBV28 with TRBJ2-7; 8 bases are shared with TRBD1. The V segment lost 5 bases and the J segment 0 bases; nucleotides outside the gene matches: 6. CDR3 length: 15 amino acids. Looked up from germline, CDR1 is MDHEN and CDR2 is SYDVKM. The CDR3 region is CASSILGQGSYEQYF. CDR3 bases: TGTGCCAGCAGTATCCTAGGACAGGGCTCCTACGAGCAGTACTTC. Looking up the rest from reference TRBV28 and TRBJ2-7 gives the full variable domain: DVKVTQSSRYLVKRTGEKVFLECVQDMDHENMFWYRQDPGLGLRLIYFSYDVKMKEKGDIPEGYSVSREKKERFSLILESASTNQTSMYLCASSILGQGSYEQYFGPGTRLTVT.

This chain uses TRBV20-1 with TRBJ1-6; D is unclear. The V and J ends lost 0 bases and 9 bases respectively, with 18 bases between them. This CDR3 region has 16 residues. Germline V lookup: CDR1 DFQATT, CDR2 SNEGSKA (reference sequence). This CDR3 is CSARDRTNARSSPLHF. The CDR3 bases are TGCAGTGCTAGAGATAGGACCAACGCCCGAAGTTCACCCCTCCACTTT.

The count of this clonotype is one. The V gene is TRBV4-1, the J gene TRBJ2-2; 12 bases are shared with TRBD2. V lost 7 bases, J lost 4 bases, and 10 bases stayed unmatched. Germline CDR1 is MGHRA and CDR2 is YSYEKL. The CDR3 consists of 17 residues. CDR3 sequence: CASNELAGGEGTGELFF. As DNA, the CDR3 is TGCGCCAGCAACGAGCTAGCGGGAGGGGAGGGCACCGGGGAGCTGTTTTTT.

In this sample, this clonotype turned up many times. The rearrangement uses TRBV5-6 and TRBJ1-1; 7 nucleotides agree with TRBD1. Germline trimming cut 4 bases from V and 1 base from J; bases unmatched to any gene: 7. CDR3 length: 15 residues. Germline loops: CDR1 SGHDT, CDR2 YYEEEE. In DNA, the CDR3 is TGTGCCAGCAGCCGCTATTGGACAGGGAACACTGAAGCTTTCTTT. It is translated as CASSRYWTGNTEAFF. The full variable domain, rest sourced from reference TRBV5-6 and TRBJ1-1, is DAGVTQSPTHLIKTRGQQVTLRCSPKSGHDTVSWYQQALGQGPQFIFQYYEEEERQRGNFPDRFSGHQFPNYSSELNVNALLLGDSALYLCASSRYWTGNTEAFFGQGTRLTVV.

This clonotype was found many times. The chain employs TRBV20-1 and TRBJ1-6, with TRBD1 as a possible D gene (5 bases). This CDR3 spans 15 amino acids. Trimming took off 3 bases at V and 7 bases at J, with 16 bases between the two ends. CDR1 and CDR2 (germline): DFQATT, SNEGSKA (reference sequence). The CDR3 spells CSASGGSAGNSPLHF. CDR3 sequence (DNA): TGCAGTGCTAGCGGGGGTTCCGCGGGGAATTCACCCCTCCACTTT.

J is TRBJ1-1 and V is TRBV4-3; D gene uncertain. Germline CDR1 is LGHNA and CDR2 is YSLEER. The CDR3 runs to 15 residues. V lost 5 bases, J lost 1 base, and 14 bases lay in between. The CDR3 sequence is CASSDGRRANTEAFF. As DNA, the CDR3 is TGCGCCAGCAGCGACGGCCGGCGGGCGAACACTGAAGCTTTCTTT.

CDR3 bases: TGTGCCAGCAGCCTTACAGGTGCCCACGAGCAGTACTTC. As protein: CASSLTGAHEQYF. The V and J genes are TRBV7-9 and TRBJ2-7, with a weak D call TRBD1 (5 bases). The CDR3 is 13 amino acids. V was clipped by 5 bases and J by 5 bases, with 13 bases between them. CDR1 and CDR2 from the germline V gene are SEHNR and FQNEAQ (reference sequence). The full variable domain, its missing parts supplied by reference TRBV7-9 and TRBJ2-7, is DTGVSQNPRHKITKRGQNVTFRCDPISEHNRLYWYRQTLGQGPEFLTYFQNEAQLEKSRLLSDRFSAERPKGSFSTLEIQRTEQGDSAMYLCASSLTGAHEQYFGPGTRLTVT.

The rearrangement links TRBV20-1 to TRBJ2-5; 8 nucleotides agree with TRBD1. J was trimmed by 4 bases and V by 2 bases; bases with no gene match: 9. The CDR3 contains 15 residues. In germline, CDR1 is DFQATT, CDR2 SNEGSKA (reference sequence). Here the CDR3 reads CSARPRTGLSETQYF. The CDR3 nucleotides read TGCAGTGCTAGACCCCGGACAGGGCTGTCAGAGACCCAGTACTTC.

Many counts were recorded for this clonotype. The chain is built from TRBV29-1 and TRBJ1-5; a weak D match, TRBD1 (5 bases). V was trimmed by 6 bases and J by 1 base, leaving 19 bases between them. Germline loops: CDR1 SQVTM, CDR2 ANQGSEA. This CDR3 region has 16 residues. The chain's CDR3 is CSVGFGASGSNQPQHF. In DNA, the CDR3 is TGCAGCGTGGGTTTTGGGGCGAGCGGAAGCAATCAGCCCCAGCATTTT. The complete variable domain, with remaining parts taken from reference TRBV29-1 and TRBJ1-5, reads SAVISQKPSRDICQRGTSLTIQCQVDSQVTMMFWYRQQPGQSLTLIATANQGSEATYESGFVIDKFPISRPNLTFSTLTVSNMSPEDSSIYLCSVGFGASGSNQPQHFGDGTRLSIL.

CDR3 amino acids: CSALPSPITMFRNEQFF. In DNA, the CDR3 is TGCAGTGCTCTCCCCTCCCCCATAACAATGTTTAGGAATGAGCAGTTCTTC. The V gene is TRBV20-1, the J gene TRBJ2-1; the D is unclear. CDR3 length: 17 residues. Trimming left V 5 bases short and J 7 bases short, with 27 bases between. Germline CDR1 and CDR2: DFQATT and SNEGSKA (reference sequence).

The V call is TRBV6-5, the J call TRBJ1-1; TRBD1 might be the D (5 bases). Trimming removed 4 bases from V and 5 bases from J, with 20 bases in between. Per germline, CDR1 MNHEY and CDR2 SVGAGI. The CDR3 consists of 16 residues. Here the CDR3 reads CASSFNPGTGGTEAFF. CDR3 nucleotide sequence: TGTGCCAGCAGTTTCAACCCCGGGACGGGTGGGACTGAAGCTTTCTTT.

Only a few counts were recorded for this clonotype. The gene calls are TRBV27 and TRBJ2-7; possibly TRBD2 for D (5 bases). Trimming took 5 bases from V and 7 from J, leaving 9 bases between them. The CDR3 is 11 residues long. Germline-derived CDR1 and CDR2 are MNHEY and SMNVEV (reference sequence). The DNA of the CDR3 is TGTGCCAGCAGTCACGGACTGGAGCAGTACTTC. It translates to CASSHGLEQYF.

In this sample, this clonotype turned up many times. The rearrangement uses TRBV5-1 and TRBJ2-5; 10 bases fit TRBD2. CDR1 is SGHRS, CDR2 YFSETQ, per germline. The CDR3 totals 14 residues. Trimming cost V 4 bases and J 5 bases; bases outside gene matches: 5. Here the CDR3 DNA reads TGCGCCAGCAGCATACTAGCGGGAAGCGAGACCCAGTACTTC. Encoded protein: CASSILAGSETQYF. The full variable domain, with the rest looked up from reference TRBV5-1 and TRBJ2-5, is KAGVTQTPRYLIKTRGQQVTLSCSPISGHRSVSWYQQTPGQGLQFLFEYFSETQRNKGNFPGRFSGRQFSNSRSEMNVSTLELGDSALYLCASSILAGSETQYFGPGTRLLVL.

The chain combines TRBV7-2 with TRBJ2-3; the match to TRBD2 covers 11 bases. The CDR3 has 16 residues. The J segment lost 4 bases and the V segment lost 8 bases, leaving 11 bases of the junction unmatched. Germline CDR1 is SGHTA and CDR2 is FQGNSA. Here the CDR3 reads CASRRFASGGSDTQYF. As DNA, the CDR3 is TGTGCCAGCCGCAGGTTTGCTAGCGGGGGGTCAGATACGCAGTATTTT.

V usage is TRBV2 and J usage is TRBJ1-4; 10 nucleotides line up with TRBD1. In germline, CDR1 is SNHLY, CDR2 FYNNEI. The CDR3 has 13 residues. CDR3 nucleotide sequence: TGTGCAGCCTACCGGGACAGGGGTGAAAAACTGTTTTTT. Its protein is CAAYRDRGEKLFF.

This clonotype was seen only a few times. The chain carries TRBV12-3 or TRBV12-4 and TRBJ2-7; 7 nucleotides match TRBD1. The V gene end was trimmed by 5 bases and the J gene end by 2 bases; junction bases not matched to a gene: 3. The CDR3 runs to 13 residues. The CDR3 nucleotides read TGTGCCAGCAGTCGGGGACAGACCTACGAGCAGTACTTC. Its protein is CASSRGQTYEQYF.

The chain uses TRBV6-2 or TRBV6-3 and TRBJ2-5; D not certain. This CDR3 is built from 14 residues. Germline V gene lookup returns CDR1 MNHEY and CDR2 SVGEGT. V lost 0 bases, J lost 4 bases, and 9 bases lay in between. CDR3 DNA: TGTGCCAGCAGTTACTCGAAGCCAGCAGAGACCCAGTACTTC. This encodes CASSYSKPAETQYF.

This clonotype was found a few times. The chain has TRBV19 and TRBJ1-1, with 7 bases matching TRBD1. V lost 4 bases, J lost 4 bases, and 9 bases stayed unmatched. This CDR3 contains 15 residues. The V gene's germline CDR1 is LNHDA and CDR2 SQIVND (reference sequence). The chain's CDR3 is CASSTVTGASTEAFF. CDR3 nucleotide sequence: TGTGCCAGTAGTACCGTAACAGGGGCAAGCACTGAAGCTTTCTTT. Based on the CDR3 plus reference TRBV19 and TRBJ1-1, the full variable domain is DGGITQSPKYLFRKEGQNVTLSCEQNLNHDAMYWYRQDPGQGLRLIYYSQIVNDFQKGDIAEGYSVSREKKESFPLTVTSAQKNPTAFYLCASSTVTGASTEAFFGQGTRLTVV.

In its sample, this clonotype was seen a few times. CDR3: CASSIVTGDEQFF. CDR3 bases: TGTGCCAGCAGTATCGTTACAGGGGATGAGCAGTTCTTC. The chain links TRBV27 to TRBJ2-1, with 7 bases that match TRBD1. V trimming: 5 bases; J trimming: 8 bases; junction bases outside the gene matches: 6. This CDR3 is 13 amino acids long. CDR1 is MNHEY, CDR2 SMNVEV, per germline (reference sequence).